This T cell receptor (beta chain) appears in the sequencing data of a study of identical twins. Deletions cut 8 bases from V and 6 bases from J, with 14 bases between. Germline V gene lookup returns CDR1 MNHEY and CDR2 SVGEGT. The CDR3 is made up of 13 amino acids. TCRdb re-called the 5' RACE reads through MiXCR, storing one row per CDR3 protein. The repertoire holds fewer than 650,000 distinct CDR3 sequences, with 7.1% as singletons. A word on this clonotype: Its matching antigen is unknown.

Study-wide findings and caveats: Out-of-frame TCR alpha sharing in monozygotic twins exceeded recombination model predictions.

The data also belong to a second study, concerning yellow fever vaccine responses in identical twins.

The chain combines TRBV6-2 or TRBV6-3 with TRBJ1-5; D gene unclear. The sequenced sample was PBMCs. This TCR derives from a young woman in good health. This CDR3 is CASGELNSQPQHF. The CDR3 DNA sequence: TGTGCCAGCGGGGAGCTCAACAGTCAGCCCCAGCATTTT.